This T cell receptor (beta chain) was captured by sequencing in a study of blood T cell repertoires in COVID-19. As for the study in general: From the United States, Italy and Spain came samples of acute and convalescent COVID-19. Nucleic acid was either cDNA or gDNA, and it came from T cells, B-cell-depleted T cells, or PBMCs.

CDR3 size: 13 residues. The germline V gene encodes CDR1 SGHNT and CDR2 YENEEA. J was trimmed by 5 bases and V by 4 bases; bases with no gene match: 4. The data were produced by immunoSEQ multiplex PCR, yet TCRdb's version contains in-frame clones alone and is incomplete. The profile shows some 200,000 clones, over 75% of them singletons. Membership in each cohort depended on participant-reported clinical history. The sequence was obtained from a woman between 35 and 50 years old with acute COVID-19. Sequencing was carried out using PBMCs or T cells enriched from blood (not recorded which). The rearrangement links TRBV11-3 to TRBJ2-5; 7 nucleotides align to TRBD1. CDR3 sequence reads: CASSSTGSETQYF. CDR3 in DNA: TGTGCCAGCAGCTCGACAGGGAGCGAGACCCAGTACTTC.